Presented here are 23 T cell receptor beta chains from one specimen sequenced in a study of blood T cell repertoires in COVID-19. Profiling relied on immunoSEQ multiplex PCR, and the TCRdb table lists in-frame clones only, not all of them. This sample has approximately 150,000 clones; roughly 80% occur once, and the top ten carry approximately 7.7%. Material: PBMCs or T cells enriched from blood (not recorded which). All receptors come from a woman aged 50 to 60 who had recovered from COVID-19.

The chain couples TRBV24-1 to TRBJ2-1; 8 nucleotides match TRBD1. The length of the CDR3 is 12 residues. Germline CDR1 is KGHDR and CDR2 is SFDVKD. V was pared by 1 base and J by 14 bases, with 3 bases of the junction left unmatched. The CDR3 is CATSDFWDRKFF. The CDR3 nucleotides are TGTGCCACCAGTGATTTTTGGGACAGGAAGTTCTTC.

The chain carries TRBV19 and TRBJ2-3; no clear D gene. Germline-derived CDR1 and CDR2 are LNHDA and SQIVND (reference sequence). The length of the CDR3 is 11 residues. V was shortened by 7 bases and J by 7 bases, with 9 bases between the two germline ends. The CDR3 sequence is CASKERNTQYF. As DNA, the CDR3 is TGTGCCAGTAAGGAGAGGAATACGCAGTATTTT.

V gene TRBV7-9 combines with J gene TRBJ2-2; D is possibly TRBD1 (6 bases). Trimming left V 5 bases short and J 3 bases short, with 10 bases between. CDR1 is SEHNR and CDR2 is FQNEAQ in the germline V gene (reference sequence). This CDR3 spans 14 amino acids. The CDR3 region has the DNA TGTGCCAGCAGCCCGGGACAACACACCGGGGAGCTGTTTTTT. Its protein product is CASSPGQHTGELFF.

This clone was observed once. Its ends do not fully match the called genes, so a read error is possible. V usage is TRBV28 and J usage is TRBJ1-5, with a tentative D call TRBD1 (5 bases). The germline gives CDR1 MDHEN, CDR2 SYDVKM. CDR3 size: 12 residues. In DNA form, the CDR3 reads TGTGCCAGCAGTTGGGGCAAACAGCCCCAGCATTTT. This gives the protein CASSWGKQPQHF. The entire variable domain, with the rest obtained from reference TRBV28 and TRBJ1-5, is as follows: DVKVTQSSRYLVKRTGEKVFLECVQDMDHENMFWYRQDPGLGLRLIYFSYDVKMKEKGDIPEGYSVSREKKERFSLILESASTNQTSMYLCASSWGKQPQHFGDGTRLSIL.

The CDR3, as DNA: TGCGCCAGCAGCTTTTCAGGAATGGCTGGAAACACCATATATTTT. It encodes CASSFSGMAGNTIYF. The chain uses TRBV5-1 and TRBJ1-3; D ambiguous. Germline assignment: CDR1 SGHRS and CDR2 YFSETQ. There are 15 residues in the CDR3. The ends were cut back, 2 bases at V and 2 bases at J, with 11 bases in the middle.

The rearrangement links TRBV28 to TRBJ2-7; D is perhaps TRBD2 (6 bases). The ends were cut back, 1 base at V and 4 bases at J, with 11 bases in the middle. The CDR3 runs 14 residues. Germline lookup yields CDR1 MDHEN and CDR2 SYDVKM. CDR3 coding DNA: TGTGCCAGCAGTTTATATGACGGACTATACGAGCAGTACTTC. This gives the protein CASSLYDGLYEQYF.

V is TRBV6-1 and J is TRBJ1-3, with unresolved D. CDR1 is MNHNS, CDR2 SASEGT, per germline. This CDR3 comprises 15 residues. Trimming cost V 3 bases and J 3 bases, with 12 bases left between them. The CDR3 spells CASSEQVVIGNTIYF. The CDR3 DNA is TGTGCCAGCAGTGAGCAGGTTGTCATTGGAAACACCATATATTTT.

The V and J genes are TRBV28 and TRBJ2-6; perhaps TRBD1 as D (5 bases). The germline V and J ends were trimmed by 5 bases and 5 bases, with 19 bases remaining between them. The germline V gene encodes CDR1 MDHEN and CDR2 SYDVKM. The CDR3 contains 17 residues. The CDR3 DNA is TGTGCCAGCAGTGCGATGCCAGGGTCCCCGTGGGCCAACGTCCTGACTTTC. Amino acids: CASSAMPGSPWANVLTF.

This chain links TRBV9 with TRBJ1-6, with D possibly TRBD1 on 6 matching bases. CDR3 length equals 15 residues. From germline, CDR1 is SGDLS and CDR2 YYNGEE. The V end lost 1 base, the J end lost 9 bases, and 14 bases lay between the germline ends. In DNA form, the CDR3 reads TGTGCCAGCAGCGTACTGGACAGACCCTCTTCACCCCTCCACTTT. It codes for CASSVLDRPSSPLHF.

A word on this clone: At one boundary the junction diverges from the germline segment, which might be a read error. V usage is TRBV7-7 and J usage is TRBJ2-5; tentative D call: TRBD1 (5 bases). TRBJ2-7 explains the end of the DNA better; the J call may be wrong. CDR1 and CDR2 from the germline V gene are SSHAT and FNYEAQ (reference sequence). The CDR3 covers 14 residues. For the CDR3, the DNA is TGTGCTAGCAGCTTAGGGGTGGGCCCCTACGAGCAGTACTTC. Residues: CASSLGVGPYEQYF.

This chain's CDR3 is CARDAGVVNTEAFF. In DNA form, the CDR3 reads TGTGCCAGGGACGCGGGAGTCGTGAACACTGAAGCTTTCTTT. This rearrangement joins TRBV7-9 to TRBJ1-1; D gene uncertain. V lost 9 bases, J lost 0 bases, and 14 bases lay in between. CDR1 and CDR2 from the germline V gene are SEHNR and FQNEAQ (reference sequence). The CDR3 length is 14 residues. The whole variable domain, remainder taken from reference TRBV7-9 and TRBJ1-1, is DTGVSQNPRHKITKRGQNVTFRCDPISEHNRLYWYRQTLGQGPEFLTYFQNEAQLEKSRLLSDRFSAERPKGSFSTLEIQRTEQGDSAMYLCARDAGVVNTEAFFGQGTRLTVV.

This clone is deemed medium-sized (0.01 to 0.1%). V gene TRBV5-6 combines with J gene TRBJ1-1; a possible D gene is TRBD1 (6 bases). The CDR3 loop spans 11 amino acids. V lost 3 bases to trimming and J lost 9 bases, with 9 bases between them. CDR1 and CDR2 from the germline V gene are SGHDT and YYEEEE. The CDR3 coding sequence is TGTGCCAGCAGCTCGGACAGACAAGCTTTCTTT. It codes for CASSSDRQAFF.

V usage is TRBV18 and J usage is TRBJ1-1; D is undetermined. V was clipped by 0 bases and J by 1 base, with 15 bases between them. The CDR3 is 17 residues long. In germline, CDR1 is KGHSH, CDR2 LQKENI. CDR3 in DNA: TGTGCCAGCTCACCACCGGGTTCGAGACATGGGAACACTGAAGCTTTCTTT. Its translation: CASSPPGSRHGNTEAFF.

This clone has only one observation. This could be a read error, since a much larger clone is one nucleotide away. The sample holds other DNA sequences that translate to the same CDR3. This sequence joins TRBV4-3 and TRBJ2-3; maybe TRBD2 (6 bases). The germline gives CDR1 LGHNA, CDR2 YSLEER. V gave up 1 base and J gave up 3 bases, with 8 bases separating them. The CDR3 is made up of 14 amino acids. The CDR3 region is CASSQVGGTDTQYF. Here the CDR3 DNA reads TGCGCCAGCAGCCAAGTAGGAGGGACAGATACGCAGTATTTT.

The chain has TRBV27 and TRBJ2-3; possibly TRBD1 for D (6 bases). Germline V CDR1 and CDR2: MNHEY, SMNVEV (reference sequence). This CDR3 has 15 residues. Trimming pared 3 bases from V and 3 bases from J, leaving 13 bases between. DNA of the CDR3: TGTGCCAGCAGTTTCGACAGGCTGAGAACAGATACGCAGTATTTT. It translates to CASSFDRLRTDTQYF.

A few counts support this clone. The genes are TRBV5-1 and TRBJ1-1, with D possibly matching TRBD1 (5 bases). The CDR3 consists of 14 residues. The V and J ends lost 0 bases and 1 base respectively, with 7 bases between them. Germline V gives CDR1 SGHRS, CDR2 YFSETQ. The CDR3 nucleotides are TGCGCCAGCAGCTTGGAAGGGGCGAACACTGAAGCTTTCTTT. As protein: CASSLEGANTEAFF.

Only one count was recorded for this clone. V gene TRBV7-2 combines with J gene TRBJ2-5; possible D gene TRBD2, 6 bases. Germline V lookup: CDR1 SGHTA, CDR2 FQGNSA. V was trimmed by 0 bases and J by 5 bases, leaving 13 bases between them. The CDR3 runs to 15 residues. Here the CDR3 reads CASSLAGGTRETQYF. The DNA for the CDR3 is TGTGCCAGCAGCTTAGCGGGGGGAACCCGGGAGACCCAGTACTTC.

This sequence joins TRBV27 and TRBJ2-2, with D perhaps TRBD2 (6 bases). Trimming took 7 bases from V and 1 from J, leaving 13 bases between them. The CDR3 length is 15 residues. Germline V gene lookup returns CDR1 MNHEY and CDR2 SMNVEV (reference sequence). CDR3 sequence: CASIAGGWNTGELFF. CDR3 coding DNA: TGTGCCAGCATAGCAGGAGGGTGGAACACCGGGGAGCTGTTTTTT.

This chain's CDR3 is CASSGLNEKLFF. The CDR3 nucleotides are TGTGCCAGCAGCGGACTTAATGAAAAACTGTTTTTT. V usage is TRBV7-2 and J usage is TRBJ1-4; no clear D gene. Trimming pared 5 bases from V and 4 bases from J, leaving 5 bases between. CDR3 size: 12 residues. The V gene's germline CDR1 is SGHTA and CDR2 FQGNSA.

This chain joins TRBV28 and TRBJ1-6, with TRBD1 as a possible D gene (6 bases). V lost 6 bases and J 7 bases, leaving 13 bases between the germline ends. The CDR3 sequence is 14 residues long. CDR1 is MDHEN, CDR2 SYDVKM, per germline. In DNA, the CDR3 is TGTGCCAGCAGACATGCAGGGGCCAATTCACCCCTCCACTTT. It encodes CASRHAGANSPLHF.

CDR3 sequence (DNA): TGTGCCTCGAACCCCGGGACAGACTACGAGCAGTACTTC. Translating gives CASNPGTDYEQYF. The genes are TRBV10-3 and TRBJ2-7; TRBD1 matches at 7 bases. CDR3 size: 13 residues. Germline CDR1 and CDR2: ENHRY and SYGVKD. V lost 11 bases and J lost 3; bases outside the gene matches: 10.

This clone was detected once. This chain connects TRBV5-6 to TRBJ1-3, with unresolved D. The V gene's germline CDR1 is SGHDT and CDR2 YYEEEE. The CDR3 contains 12 residues. V dropped 1 base and J dropped 9 bases, with 8 bases sitting between them. The CDR3 DNA sequence: TGTGCCAGCAGCTTGACCCGGAGCACCATATATTTT. Its translation is CASSLTRSTIYF.

Comments on this clone: One junction end does not reproduce the germline sequence, and a read error may be involved. The rearrangement links TRBV7-7 to TRBJ2-5; 8 bases line up with TRBD2. The CDR3 covers 15 residues. CDR1 SSHAT and CDR2 FNYEAQ come from the germline V gene (reference sequence). CDR3 in amino acids: CASSPGGASPETQYF. For the CDR3, the DNA is TGTGCTAGCAGCCCCGGGGGGGCCTCCCCAGAGACCCAGTACTTC. The full variable domain, its missing parts supplied by reference TRBV7-7 and TRBJ2-5, is GAGVSQSPRYKVTKRGQDVTLRCDPISSHATLYWYQQALGQGPEFLTYFNYEAQPDKSGLPSDRFSAERPEGSISTLTIQRTEQRDSAMYRCASSPGGASPETQYFGPGTRLLVL.